This TCR beta chain stems from a study of blood T cell repertoires in COVID-19. Background on the study: T cells, B-cell-depleted T cells, or PBMCs supplied cDNA or gDNA.

Produced via immunoSEQ multiplex PCR; TCRdb's table is partial and in-frame only. The data contain some 410,000 clones, roughly 90% of them seen just once; the ten biggest clones take up 0.95% to 1%. In its sample, this clone was seen a few times. Study members were between 18 and 89 years old and lived in 24 US regions. Germline CDR1 and CDR2: SGHRS and YFSETQ. V gave up 4 bases and J gave up 5 bases; unmatched junction bases: 9. The CDR3 has 14 residues. Specimen: PBMCs or T cells enriched from blood (not recorded which). The receptor comes from a woman in her 30s with acute COVID-19. J is TRBJ2-7 and V is TRBV5-1; TRBD1 matches 7 bases. The CDR3 nucleotides are TGCGCCAGCAGCCCCCAGGACAGGCTTAACGAGCAGTACTTC. The encoded protein is CASSPQDRLNEQYF.